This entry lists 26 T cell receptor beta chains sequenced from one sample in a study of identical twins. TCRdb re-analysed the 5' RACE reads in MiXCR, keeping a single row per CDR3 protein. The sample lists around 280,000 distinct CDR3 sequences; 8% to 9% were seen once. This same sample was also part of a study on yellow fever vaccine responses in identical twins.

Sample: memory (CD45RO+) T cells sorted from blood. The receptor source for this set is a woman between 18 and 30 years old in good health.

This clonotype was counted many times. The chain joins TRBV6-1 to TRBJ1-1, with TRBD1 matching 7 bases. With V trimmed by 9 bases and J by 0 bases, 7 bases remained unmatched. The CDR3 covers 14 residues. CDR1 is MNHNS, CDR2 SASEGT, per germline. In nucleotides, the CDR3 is TGTGCCAGTAGAAAGGGACAGATGAACACTGAAGCTTTCTTT. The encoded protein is CASRKGQMNTEAFF.

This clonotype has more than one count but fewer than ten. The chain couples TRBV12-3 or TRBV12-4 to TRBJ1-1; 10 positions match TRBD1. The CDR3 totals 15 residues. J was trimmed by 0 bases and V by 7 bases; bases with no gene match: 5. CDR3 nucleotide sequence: TGTGCCAGCACCTCCGGGACAGGGGTGAACACTGAAGCTTTCTTT. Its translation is CASTSGTGVNTEAFF.

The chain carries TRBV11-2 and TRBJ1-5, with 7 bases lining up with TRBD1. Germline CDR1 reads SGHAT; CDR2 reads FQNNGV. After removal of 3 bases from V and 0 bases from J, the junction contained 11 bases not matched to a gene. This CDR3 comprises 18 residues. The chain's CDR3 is CASSFIQGRNGSNQPQHF. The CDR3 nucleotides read TGTGCCAGCAGCTTTATACAGGGGCGCAATGGTAGCAATCAGCCCCAGCATTTT.

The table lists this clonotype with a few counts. The CDR3 nucleotides read TGTGCCAGCAAAAGGACTGCCTCCTACGAGCAGTACGTC. This gives the protein CASKRTASYEQYV. The chain employs TRBV6-2 or TRBV6-3 and TRBJ2-7; a possible D gene is TRBD2 (5 bases). CDR3 length: 13 residues. Germline CDR1 is MNHEY and CDR2 is SVGEGT. Deletions cut 7 bases from V and 0 bases from J, with 10 bases between.

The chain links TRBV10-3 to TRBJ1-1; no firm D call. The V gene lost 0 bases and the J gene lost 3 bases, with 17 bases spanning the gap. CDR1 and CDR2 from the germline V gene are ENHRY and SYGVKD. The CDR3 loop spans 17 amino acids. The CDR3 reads CAISESRLPTLDTEAFF. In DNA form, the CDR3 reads TGTGCCATCAGTGAGTCAAGGCTCCCTACCCTGGACACTGAAGCTTTCTTT.

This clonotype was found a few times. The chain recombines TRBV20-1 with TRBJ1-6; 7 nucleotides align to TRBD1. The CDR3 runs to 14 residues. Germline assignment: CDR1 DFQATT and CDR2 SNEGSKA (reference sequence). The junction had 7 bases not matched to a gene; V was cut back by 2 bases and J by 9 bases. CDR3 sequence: CSARIGQEGSPLHF. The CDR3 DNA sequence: TGCAGTGCTAGAATAGGACAGGAAGGTTCACCCCTCCACTTT.

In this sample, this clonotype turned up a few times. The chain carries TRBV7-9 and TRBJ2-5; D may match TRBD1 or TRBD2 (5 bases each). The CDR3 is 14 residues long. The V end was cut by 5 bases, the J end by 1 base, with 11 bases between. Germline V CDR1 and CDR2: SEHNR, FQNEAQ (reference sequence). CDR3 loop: CASSPLGTQETQYF. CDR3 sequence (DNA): TGTGCCAGCAGCCCTTTAGGGACCCAAGAGACCCAGTACTTC.

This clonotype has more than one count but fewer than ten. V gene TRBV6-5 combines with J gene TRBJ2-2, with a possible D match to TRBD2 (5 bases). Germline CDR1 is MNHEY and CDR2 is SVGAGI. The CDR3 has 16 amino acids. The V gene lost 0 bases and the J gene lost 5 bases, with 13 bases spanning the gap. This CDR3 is CASSYSGDPRTGELFF. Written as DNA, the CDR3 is TGTGCCAGCAGTTACTCGGGAGACCCGCGGACCGGGGAGCTGTTTTTT.

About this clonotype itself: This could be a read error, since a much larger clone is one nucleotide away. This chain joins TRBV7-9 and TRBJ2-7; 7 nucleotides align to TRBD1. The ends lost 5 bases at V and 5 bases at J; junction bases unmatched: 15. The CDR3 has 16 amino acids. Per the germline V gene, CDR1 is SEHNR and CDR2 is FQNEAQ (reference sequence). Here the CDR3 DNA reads TGTGCCAGCAGCCCTCCCTTTAGACAGGGTGTTCACGAGCAGTACTTC. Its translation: CASSPPFRQGVHEQYF.

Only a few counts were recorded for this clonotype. The DNA for the CDR3 is TGTGCCAGCAGCGTCGCGAGGACCAGTTACGAGCAGTACTTC. As protein: CASSVARTSYEQYF. The rearrangement joins TRBV7-9 to TRBJ2-7; D gene uncertain. V was clipped by 5 bases and J by 4 bases, with 15 bases between them. Germline V CDR1 and CDR2: SEHNR, FQNEAQ (reference sequence). This CDR3 spans 14 amino acids.

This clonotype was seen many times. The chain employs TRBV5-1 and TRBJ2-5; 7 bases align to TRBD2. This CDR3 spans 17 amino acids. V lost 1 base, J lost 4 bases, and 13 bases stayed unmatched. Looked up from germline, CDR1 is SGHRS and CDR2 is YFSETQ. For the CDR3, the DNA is TGCGCCAGCAGCTTGAGGGGATCTGTAGCGGGTGGAGAGACCCAGTACTTC. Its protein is CASSLRGSVAGGETQYF.

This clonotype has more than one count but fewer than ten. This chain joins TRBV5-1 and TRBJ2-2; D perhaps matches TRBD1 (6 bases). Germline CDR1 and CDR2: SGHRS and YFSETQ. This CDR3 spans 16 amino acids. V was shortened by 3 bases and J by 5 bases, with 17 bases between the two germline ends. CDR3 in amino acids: CASSYPSAGETGELFF. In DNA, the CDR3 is TGCGCCAGCAGCTACCCCTCGGCAGGGGAGACCGGGGAGCTGTTTTTT.

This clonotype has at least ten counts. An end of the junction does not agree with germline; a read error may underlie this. The DNA of the CDR3 is TGCGCCAGCAGCTTGGAAGGTCGGGATAATTCACCCCTCCACTTT. It is translated as CASSLEGRDNSPLHF. The chain recombines TRBV7-9 with TRBJ1-6; D gene uncertain. Germline V gives CDR1 SEHNR, CDR2 FQNEAQ (reference sequence). This CDR3 has 15 residues.

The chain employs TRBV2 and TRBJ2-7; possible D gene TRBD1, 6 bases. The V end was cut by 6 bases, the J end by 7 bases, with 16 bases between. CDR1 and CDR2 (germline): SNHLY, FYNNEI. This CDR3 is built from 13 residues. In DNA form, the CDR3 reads TGTGCCAGCAGCCGGGACACCCTAGATGAGCAGTACTTC. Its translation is CASSRDTLDEQYF.

Written as DNA, the CDR3 is TGTGCCAGCTGCCGGGACAGGGGCGAAGAGACCCAGTACTTC. Protein sequence: CASCRDRGEETQYF. This chain joins TRBV6-1 and TRBJ2-5, with 10 positions matching TRBD1. Germline V gene lookup returns CDR1 MNHNS and CDR2 SASEGT. The V and J ends lost 8 bases and 3 bases, in that order; junction bases with no gene match: 6. The CDR3 contains 14 residues.

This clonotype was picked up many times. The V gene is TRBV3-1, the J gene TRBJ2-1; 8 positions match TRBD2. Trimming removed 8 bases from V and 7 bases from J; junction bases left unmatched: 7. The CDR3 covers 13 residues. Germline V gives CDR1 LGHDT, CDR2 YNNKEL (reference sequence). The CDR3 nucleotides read TGTGCCAGCTCGGGAGTAGCGGGGAATGAGCAGTTCTTC. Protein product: CASSGVAGNEQFF.

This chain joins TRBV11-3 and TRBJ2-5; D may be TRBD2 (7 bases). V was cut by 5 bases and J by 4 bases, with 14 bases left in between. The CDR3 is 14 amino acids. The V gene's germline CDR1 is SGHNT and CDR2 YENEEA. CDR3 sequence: CASSLRGGRETQYF. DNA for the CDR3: TGTGCCAGCAGCCTTAGGGGGGGACGAGAGACCCAGTACTTC.

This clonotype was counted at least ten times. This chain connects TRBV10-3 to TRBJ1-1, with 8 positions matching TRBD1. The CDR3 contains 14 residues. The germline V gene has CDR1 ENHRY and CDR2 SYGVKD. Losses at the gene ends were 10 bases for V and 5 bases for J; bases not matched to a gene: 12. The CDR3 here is CASLGQGVKTEAFF. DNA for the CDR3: TGTGCCAGCCTCGGACAGGGAGTAAAAACTGAAGCTTTCTTT.

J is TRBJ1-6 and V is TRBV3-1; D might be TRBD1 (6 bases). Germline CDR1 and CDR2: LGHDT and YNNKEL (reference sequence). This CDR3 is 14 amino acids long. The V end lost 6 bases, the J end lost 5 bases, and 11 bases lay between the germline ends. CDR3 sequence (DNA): TGTGCCAGCAGGACAGGTTGGGATAATTCACCCCTCCACTTT. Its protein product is CASRTGWDNSPLHF.

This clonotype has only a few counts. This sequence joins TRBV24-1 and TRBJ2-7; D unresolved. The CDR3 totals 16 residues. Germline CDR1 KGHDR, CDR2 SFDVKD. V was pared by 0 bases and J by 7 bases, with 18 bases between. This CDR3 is CATSDLGPNQRWEQYF. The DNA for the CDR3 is TGTGCCACCAGTGATTTGGGGCCCAATCAAAGGTGGGAGCAGTACTTC.

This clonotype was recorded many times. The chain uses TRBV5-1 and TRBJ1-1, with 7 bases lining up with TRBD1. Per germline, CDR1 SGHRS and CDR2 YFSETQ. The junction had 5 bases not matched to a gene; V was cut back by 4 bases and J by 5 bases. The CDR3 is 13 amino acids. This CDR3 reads CASSIDRVTEAFF. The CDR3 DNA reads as TGCGCCAGCAGCATTGACAGGGTTACTGAAGCTTTCTTT.

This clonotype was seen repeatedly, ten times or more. The CDR3 region has the DNA TGCAGCGTTGTCTTCCAGGGGAAAAGCTACGAGCAGTACTTC. Its translation is CSVVFQGKSYEQYF. J is TRBJ2-7 and V is TRBV29-1; TRBD1 might be the D (6 bases). Looked up from germline, CDR1 is SQVTM and CDR2 is ANQGSEA. V was shortened by 4 bases and J by 3 bases, with 16 bases between the two germline ends. The CDR3 extends over 14 amino acids.

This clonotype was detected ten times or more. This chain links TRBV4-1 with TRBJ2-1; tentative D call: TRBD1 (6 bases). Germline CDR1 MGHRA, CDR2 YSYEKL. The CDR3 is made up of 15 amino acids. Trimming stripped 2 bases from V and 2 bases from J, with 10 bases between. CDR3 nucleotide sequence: TGCGCCAGCAGCCAAACATGGGGGCCCTACAATGAGCAGTTCTTC. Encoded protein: CASSQTWGPYNEQFF.

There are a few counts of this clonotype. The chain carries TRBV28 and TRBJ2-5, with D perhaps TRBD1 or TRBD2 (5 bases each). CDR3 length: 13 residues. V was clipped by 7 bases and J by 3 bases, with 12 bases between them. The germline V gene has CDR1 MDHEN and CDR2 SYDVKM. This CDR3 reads CASTRDRKETQYF. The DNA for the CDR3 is TGTGCCAGCACCCGGGACCGCAAAGAGACCCAGTACTTC.

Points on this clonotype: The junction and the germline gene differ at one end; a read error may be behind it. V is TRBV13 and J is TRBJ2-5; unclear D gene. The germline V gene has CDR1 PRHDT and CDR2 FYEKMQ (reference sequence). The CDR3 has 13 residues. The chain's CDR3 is CASSLRAAPGASF. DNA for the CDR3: TGTGCCAGCAGCTTAAGAGCAGCCCCCGGAGCGTCCTTC.

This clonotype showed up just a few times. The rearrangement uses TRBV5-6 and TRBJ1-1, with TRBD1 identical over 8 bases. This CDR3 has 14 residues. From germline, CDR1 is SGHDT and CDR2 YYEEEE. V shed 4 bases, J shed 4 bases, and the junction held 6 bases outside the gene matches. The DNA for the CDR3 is TGTGCCAGCAGCCAAGGGACAGGCGGCACTGAAGCTTTCTTT. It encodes CASSQGTGGTEAFF.